This T cell receptor (beta chain) was sequenced for a study of cytomegalovirus exposure and HLA in healthy donors. Study observations and caveats: In a later analysis, HLA-C alleles had the fewest associated TCRs, DRB1 alleles the most. Based on reports, TCR beta sequences accurately predicted HLA-A and HLA-B alleles for most subjects.

A remark on this clone: Its antigen is undetermined.

Germline V gene sequence: CDR1 SGHNT, CDR2 YYREEE (reference sequence). The V end was cut by 3 bases, the J end by 2 bases, with 15 bases between. CDR3 length equals 15 residues. The primer mix had 60 Vbeta and 13 Jbeta primers. TCRdb's copy holds only in-frame clones and misses some; the assay was immunoSEQ multiplex PCR. The sample gives 180,000 or so clones, around 85% of which show up once; about 9.3% is in the top ten. The receptor comes from a man aged 18 to 30 in good health and CMV-seropositive. The V call is TRBV5-4, the J call TRBJ2-7, with D maybe TRBD2 (7 bases). Sequenced: PBMCs. The CDR3 protein is CASSSGRGRTYEQYF. As DNA, the CDR3 is TGTGCCAGCAGCTCGGGGCGGGGGCGCACCTACGAGCAGTACTTC.